A single sample is the source of the 13 T cell receptor beta chains below, sequenced in a study of technical replicates of blood from several donors (dated by TCRdb to about 2017). Library construction relied on the immunoSEQ multiplex PCR assay. The table was pulled from immuneACCESS by TCRdb, which kept in-frame rearrangements only. Such tables lose some clones; where checked, under half of the loss comes from unresolved V genes, and the rest has no known cause. This sample lists under 95,000 clones; about 94% were detected once. The ten largest clonotypes hold about 0.26% of the sample. Specimen: T cells isolated from PBMCs. All receptors derive from a human donor in good health.

This chain joins TRBV5-1 and TRBJ2-1; TRBD2 is a possible D gene (5 bases). Germline CDR1 SGHRS, CDR2 YFSETQ. With 3 bases removed from V and 3 bases from J, the gap between germline ends came to 16 bases. The CDR3 extends over 16 amino acids. CDR3: CASSSTGRTRYNEQFF. The CDR3 DNA follows: TGCGCCAGCAGCTCGACTGGACGGACTCGCTACAATGAGCAGTTCTTC.

The chain recombines TRBV19 with TRBJ2-3, with D perhaps TRBD2 (6 bases). This CDR3 has 13 amino acids. CDR1 and CDR2 (germline): LNHDA, SQIVND (reference sequence). V was trimmed by 1 base and J by 15 bases, leaving 17 bases between them. Written as DNA, the CDR3 is TGTGCCAGTAGTATAGGCGGAGGGGCGGCGGAATATTTT. This sequence encodes CASSIGGGAAEYF.

This chain uses TRBV19 with TRBJ2-1; 8 bases line up with TRBD1. The trim removed 3 bases at V and 7 bases at J, leaving 8 bases unmatched. Germline CDR1 LNHDA, CDR2 SQIVND (reference sequence). There are 15 residues in the CDR3. The DNA for the CDR3 is TGTGCCAGTAGTATCAGGTCAGGGGGCTGGAATGAGCAGTTCTTC. Translation: CASSIRSGGWNEQFF.

This chain links TRBV5-1 with TRBJ1-2; 7 bases match TRBD1. In germline, CDR1 is SGHRS, CDR2 YFSETQ. The CDR3 has 14 amino acids. V trimming: 3 bases; J trimming: 2 bases; junction bases outside the gene matches: 4. This chain's CDR3 is CASSYATGNYGYTF. The CDR3 coding sequence is TGCGCCAGCAGCTATGCGACAGGGAACTATGGCTACACCTTC.

The chain joins TRBV7-2 to TRBJ1-5; D perhaps matches TRBD1 (6 bases). CDR1 is SGHTA, CDR2 FQGNSA, per germline. Trimming removed 1 base at V and 3 bases at J, with 13 bases between. The CDR3 covers 16 residues. The CDR3 DNA follows: TGTGCCAGCAGCTTAGGAGTTCAGGGGACCAATCAGCCCCAGCATTTT. It specifies CASSLGVQGTNQPQHF.

The CDR3 is CASSSGPSGEQYF. The DNA for the CDR3 is TGTGCCAGCAGCTCCGGACCTAGCGGCGAGCAGTACTTC. V and J are TRBV7-3 and TRBJ2-7; 7 nucleotides match TRBD2. The CDR3 has 13 residues. The V and J ends lost 4 bases and 6 bases, in that order; junction bases with no gene match: 6. Germline-derived CDR1 and CDR2 are SGHTA and FQGTGA.

The chain is built from TRBV19 and TRBJ1-1, with 8 bases identical to TRBD1. Germline-derived CDR1 and CDR2 are LNHDA and SQIVND (reference sequence). V lost 8 bases to trimming and J lost 2 bases; unmatched junction nucleotides: 10. The CDR3 runs 15 residues. CDR3 in amino acids: CASGVSGGSNTEAFF. The DNA of the CDR3 is TGTGCCAGTGGCGTTTCAGGGGGCAGCAACACTGAAGCTTTCTTT.

This CDR3 is CASSLLTSGGETQYF. CDR3 in DNA: TGCGCCAGCAGCTTGTTGACTAGCGGGGGGGAGACCCAGTACTTC. The chain joins TRBV5-1 to TRBJ2-5; TRBD2 aligns across 13 bases. Trimming removed 1 base from V and 5 bases from J; junction bases left unmatched: 2. This CDR3 spans 15 amino acids. The germline CDR1 and CDR2 sequences are SGHRS and YFSETQ.

This rearrangement joins TRBV7-9 to TRBJ2-7, with 11 bases fitting TRBD2. Germline CDR1 and CDR2: SEHNR and FQNEAQ (reference sequence). This CDR3 region has 14 residues. J gave up 8 bases and V 1 base, and 4 bases lay outside the gene matches. The CDR3 region has the DNA TGTGCCAGCAGCTTAGAACTAGCGGGAGCGCAGCAGTACTTC. Its translation: CASSLELAGAQQYF.

This sequence joins TRBV5-4 and TRBJ1-2; perhaps TRBD1 as D (6 bases). The germline V and J ends were trimmed by 1 base and 7 bases, with 14 bases remaining between them. Germline-derived CDR1 and CDR2 are SGHNT and YYREEE (reference sequence). The CDR3 runs 14 residues. CDR3 nucleotide sequence: TGTGCCAGCAGCTTGTCGGGGGGCGTCGGTGGCTACACCTTC. It is translated as CASSLSGGVGGYTF.

The chain links TRBV10-2 to TRBJ2-1; no definite D call. The CDR3 runs to 14 residues. V was trimmed by 3 bases and J by 6 bases, leaving 12 bases between them. Germline CDR1 and CDR2: WSHSY and SAAADI. The CDR3 loop reads CASSESPLANEQFF. For the CDR3, the DNA is TGCGCCAGCAGTGAAAGTCCGTTGGCCAATGAGCAGTTCTTC.

The chain carries TRBV19 and TRBJ1-1, with 9 bases lining up with TRBD1. J gave up 10 bases and V 4 bases, and 13 bases lay outside the gene matches. Germline V gene sequence: CDR1 LNHDA, CDR2 SQIVND (reference sequence). CDR3 length equals 15 residues. DNA for the CDR3: TGTGCCAGTAGTAAGTGGAACAGGGGGCAAGGTTTAGCTTTCTTT. Protein: CASSKWNRGQGLAFF. The entire variable domain, with the rest obtained from reference TRBV19 and TRBJ1-1, is as follows: DGGITQSPKYLFRKEGQNVTLSCEQNLNHDAMYWYRQDPGQGLRLIYYSQIVNDFQKGDIAEGYSVSREKKESFPLTVTSAQKNPTAFYLCASSKWNRGQGLAFFGQGTRLTVV.

V is TRBV25-1 and J is TRBJ2-5, with 10 positions matching TRBD2. CDR3 length: 14 amino acids. J lost 3 bases, V lost 5 bases, and 3 bases had no gene match. Per the germline V gene, CDR1 is MGHDK and CDR2 is SYGVNS. CDR3 protein: CASSPGLAEETQYF. CDR3 nucleotides: TGTGCCAGCAGTCCCGGACTAGCGGAAGAGACCCAGTACTTC.